Shown below are 13 T cell receptor beta chains from a single sample sequenced in a study of blood T cell repertoires in COVID-19. Some clones are missing from TCRdb's copy, which holds only in-frame ones; the method was immunoSEQ multiplex PCR. The sample records around 100,000 clones, roughly 85% being singletons. The specimen was peripheral blood. These TCRs come from a man between 35 and 55 years old with acute or convalescent COVID-19.

The chain employs TRBV13 and TRBJ2-2, with 7 bases fitting TRBD1. The CDR3 totals 16 residues. The germline CDR1 and CDR2 sequences are PRHDT and FYEKMQ (reference sequence). After removal of 4 bases from V and 2 bases from J, the junction contained 7 bases not matched to a gene. For the CDR3, the DNA is TGTGCCAGCAGCTCCTACAGGGGCCTTAACACCGGGGAGCTGTTTTTT. The encoded protein is CASSSYRGLNTGELFF.

J is TRBJ2-3 and V is TRBV19; 10 bases agree with TRBD2. The CDR3 length is 18 residues. Germline V gene lookup returns CDR1 LNHDA and CDR2 SQIVND (reference sequence). The V segment lost 4 bases and the J segment 1 base; nucleotides outside the gene matches: 11. The CDR3 is CASSTHSGGAGGTDTQYF. CDR3 bases: TGTGCCAGTAGTACTCACAGCGGGGGGGCCGGGGGCACAGATACGCAGTATTTT.

This chain links TRBV29-1 with TRBJ1-2; D is ambiguous. The CDR3 totals 13 residues. The V gene's germline CDR1 is SQVTM and CDR2 ANQGSEA. The V end was cut by 3 bases, the J end by 3 bases, with 11 bases between. The CDR3 DNA follows: TGCAGCGTTGATGCGGGCTCAGACTATGGCTACACCTTC. Amino acids: CSVDAGSDYGYTF.

The rearrangement links TRBV6-2 or TRBV6-3 to TRBJ2-5; TRBD2 might be the D (6 bases). The CDR3 spans 18 residues. V was cut by 6 bases and J by 5 bases, with 28 bases left in between. The germline V gene has CDR1 MNHEY and CDR2 SVGEGT. CDR3 in amino acids: CASSLVSFSAGTGETQYF. The CDR3 nucleotides read TGTGCCAGCAGCTTAGTTAGTTTTTCGGCGGGGACTGGGGAGACCCAGTACTTC.

The chain uses TRBV2 and TRBJ2-2, with D perhaps matching TRBD2 (6 bases). Germline V gene sequence: CDR1 SNHLY, CDR2 FYNNEI. This CDR3 is 15 amino acids long. The V end was cut by 2 bases, the J end by 6 bases, with 13 bases between. The CDR3 here is CASSEWEEGSGELFF. The CDR3 nucleotides are TGTGCCAGCAGTGAATGGGAGGAGGGCTCCGGGGAGCTGTTTTTT.

The gene calls are TRBV7-9 and TRBJ2-5, with 7 bases that match TRBD2. CDR1 SEHNR and CDR2 FQNEAQ come from the germline V gene (reference sequence). The length of the CDR3 is 15 residues. V trimming: 5 bases; J trimming: 2 bases; junction bases outside the gene matches: 8. As DNA, the CDR3 is TGTGCCAGCAGCCCCAGTGCCGGGGGGCAAGAGACCCAGTACTTC. This codes for CASSPSAGGQETQYF.

DNA for the CDR3: TGTGCCAGCATGGACTATCCATCCTACGAGCAGTACTTC. This translates into CASMDYPSYEQYF. The chain combines TRBV12-3 or TRBV12-4 with TRBJ2-7; D may be TRBD2 (6 bases). Trimming pared 7 bases from V and 1 base from J, leaving 11 bases between. The CDR3 has 13 residues.

The rearrangement joins TRBV6-5 to TRBJ1-2; no definite D call. The germline V and J ends were trimmed by 4 bases and 1 base, with 10 bases remaining between them. The germline gives CDR1 MNHEY, CDR2 SVGAGI. The CDR3 is made up of 14 amino acids. CDR3 amino acids: CASSLLVFNYGYTF. As DNA, the CDR3 is TGTGCCAGCAGTTTGTTAGTTTTTAACTATGGCTACACCTTC.

This clone has a handful of counts. This chain connects TRBV2 to TRBJ1-1, with 9 bases that match TRBD1. The V gene's germline CDR1 is SNHLY and CDR2 FYNNEI. V lost 3 bases and J lost 4; bases outside the gene matches: 15. The CDR3 runs 18 residues. CDR3 protein: CASSDPYNRGLRGTEAFF. The CDR3 DNA sequence: TGTGCCAGCAGTGACCCCTACAACAGGGGGCTGAGGGGCACTGAAGCTTTCTTT.

J is TRBJ2-1 and V is TRBV12-3 or TRBV12-4; a possible D gene is TRBD2 (5 bases). The length of the CDR3 is 13 residues. The ends were cut back, 5 bases at V and 5 bases at J, with 10 bases in the middle. CDR3 DNA sequence: TGTGCCAGCAGTCGGGAACTAAACAATGAGCAGTTCTTC. Its translation is CASSRELNNEQFF.

J is TRBJ1-1 and V is TRBV30; TRBD1 agrees at 9 bases. Unmatched junction bases numbered 18, after V lost 6 bases and J lost 10 bases. CDR1 is GTSNPN, CDR2 SVGIG, per germline (reference sequence). The CDR3 spans 15 residues. The CDR3 region is CACPTGGLGSGLAFF. Here the CDR3 DNA reads TGTGCCTGCCCAACAGGGGGCCTGGGGTCGGGGTTAGCTTTCTTT. The full variable domain, completed using reference TRBV30 and TRBJ1-1, is SQTIHQWPATLVQPVGSPLSLECTVEGTSNPNLYWYRQAAGRGLQLLFYSVGIGQISSEVPQNLSASRPQDRQFILSSKKLLLSDSGFYLCACPTGGLGSGLAFFGQGTRLTVV.

This clone has only one observation. J is TRBJ1-2 and V is TRBV30; D remains unclear. The CDR3 sequence is 13 residues long. In germline, CDR1 is GTSNPN, CDR2 SVGIG (reference sequence). Trimming stripped 0 bases from V and 6 bases from J, with 11 bases between. CDR3 in DNA: TGTGCCTGGAGTGTGCAGAGGATGGATGGCTACACCTTC. Translation: CAWSVQRMDGYTF.

This chain uses TRBV18 with TRBJ1-4; 7 nucleotides line up with TRBD1. The V gene end was trimmed by 2 bases and the J gene end by 7 bases; junction bases not matched to a gene: 7. Germline V gene data show CDR1 as KGHSH and CDR2 as LQKENI. This CDR3 region has 15 residues. The CDR3 DNA reads as TGTGCCAGCTCACCAACTTCGGCAGGGGGTGAAAAACTGTTTTTT. It yields the protein CASSPTSAGGEKLFF.